These T cell receptor beta chains were read from a single sample in a study of STAT5B mutations in CD4+ large granular lymphocyte leukemia. Produced via immunoSEQ multiplex PCR; TCRdb's table is partial and in-frame only. The sample holds about 40,000 clones, approximately 80% seen once. Sample: CD4+ T cells from blood buffy coats. These receptors all come from a human donor in good health. The CDR3 runs from the conserved cysteine through the conserved F or W. D genes are given only for firm matches. Some rows have no size entry. The others give once, few or many, or a class for an expanded clone.

cdr3_aa cdr3_nt j_call v_call clone_size d_call
CASSLDAAWGYNEQFF TGTGCCAGCAGCTTAGATGCAGCTTGGGGTTACAATGAGCAGTTCTTC TRBJ2-1 TRBV7-2 - -
CASSFPGSGDEQYF TGTGCCAGCAGCTTCCCTGGATCAGGCGACGAGCAGTACTTC TRBJ2-7 TRBV7-2 - -
CASTKGGVEQPQHF TGTGCCAGCACCAAGGGAGGGGTAGAACAGCCCCAGCATTTT TRBJ1-5 TRBV7-2 - -
CASSLGQNTEAFF TGTGCCAGCAGTCTAGGGCAGAACACTGAAGCTTTCTTT TRBJ1-1 TRBV7-2 - -
CASSLGSGVLGYTF TGCGCCAGCAGCTTGGGGTCTGGGGTCCTTGGCTACACCTTC TRBJ1-2 TRBV5-1 - -
CASSLGYSANYGYTF TGTGCCAGCAGCTTAGGTTACAGCGCCAATTATGGCTACACCTTC TRBJ1-2 TRBV11-2 - -
CAIRPVGERDTYEQYF TGTGCCATCAGACCAGTCGGGGAGCGGGATACCTACGAGCAGTACTTC TRBJ2-7 TRBV10-3 - TRBD2
CAWKKIALGSAEAFF TGTGCCTGGAAGAAGATAGCTCTTGGGTCGGCTGAAGCTTTCTTT TRBJ1-1 TRBV30 - -
CASSGRDRVSGTEAFF TGCGCCAGCAGCGGCCGGGACAGGGTATCGGGGACTGAAGCTTTCTTT TRBJ1-1 TRBV5-1 few TRBD1
CASSQGRATQYF TGTGCCAGCAGCCAAGGGCGTGCGACCCAGTACTTC TRBJ2-5 TRBV14 - -
CASSLGGQGTYEQYF TGTGCCAGTAGTCTAGGGGGACAGGGAACCTACGAGCAGTACTTC TRBJ2-7 TRBV19 once TRBD1
CASSVSYNEQFF TGTGCCAGCAGCGTTTCGTACAATGAGCAGTTCTTC TRBJ2-1 TRBV6-1 - -
CVWSLTVNYGYTF TGTGTCTGGAGTCTGACGGTTAACTATGGCTACACCTTC TRBJ1-2 TRBV30 - -
CSGGSTGGVYGYTF TGCAGCGGAGGGTCGACAGGGGGCGTCTATGGCTACACCTTC TRBJ1-2 TRBV29-1 - TRBD1
CASSATGSQPQHF TGTGCCAGTAGTGCCACAGGGAGTCAGCCCCAGCATTTT TRBJ1-5 TRBV19 - -
CASDRGEMGEQYF TGTGCCAGCGACAGGGGGGAGATGGGAGAGCAGTACTTC TRBJ2-5 TRBV2 - TRBD1
CASSDLWDRGNSPLHF TGTGCCAGCAGCGACCTTTGGGACAGGGGTAATTCACCCCTCCACTTT TRBJ1-6 TRBV9 - TRBD1
CASSRATFTDTQYF TGTGCCAGTAGTCGGGCGACATTCACAGATACGCAGTATTTT TRBJ2-3 TRBV19 - -
CASSRQGGTSYEQYF TGTGCCAGCAGTCGACAGGGGGGGACTTCCTACGAGCAGTACTTC TRBJ2-7 TRBV28 once TRBD1
CASSSGTAFYEQYF TGTGCCAGTTCAAGTGGGACAGCCTTCTACGAGCAGTACTTC TRBJ2-7 TRBV19 - TRBD1
CASSPIAGGANTGELFF TGTGCCAGCTCACCAATAGCGGGGGGCGCGAACACCGGGGAGCTGTTTTTT TRBJ2-2 TRBV18 - TRBD2
CASRQIPDLGTEAFF TGTGCCAGCAGACAAATCCCAGATTTAGGAACTGAAGCTTTCTTT TRBJ1-1 TRBV2 - -
CASSPGLAGVYNEQFF TGTGCCAGCAGCCCGGGACTAGCGGGAGTCTACAATGAGCAGTTCTTC TRBJ2-1 TRBV7-3 - TRBD2
CASSYRAAGVQPQHF TGTGCCAGCAGTTATCGCGCGGCGGGGGTTCAGCCCCAGCATTTT TRBJ1-5 TRBV6-6 - -
CASSYQTSSFYNEQFF TGCGCCAGCAGCTATCAGACTAGCTCCTTCTACAATGAGCAGTTCTTC TRBJ2-1 TRBV5-1 - TRBD2
CASRQDPSLLTQYF TGTGCCAGCCGACAGGACCCGTCTTTACTGACCCAGTACTTC TRBJ2-5 TRBV27 - -
CASRGQRGRSYGYTF TGCGCCAGCAGGGGCCAACGGGGCAGATCCTATGGCTACACCTTC TRBJ1-2 TRBV4-1 few -
CASSLAGANTGELFF TGTGCCAGCAGCTTAGCGGGGGCGAACACCGGGGAGCTGTTTTTT TRBJ2-2 TRBV7-3 - TRBD2
CASSRQGNTEAFF TGTGCCAGCAGTAGACAGGGAAACACTGAAGCTTTCTTT TRBJ1-1 TRBV7-9 - TRBD1
CASSRTGGEAGELFF TGCGCCAGCAGCCGTACAGGGGGCGAGGCCGGGGAGCTGTTTTTT TRBJ2-2 TRBV5-1 - TRBD1
CASSYLGNSPLHF TGTGCCAGCAGTTACCTCGGTAATTCACCCCTCCACTTT TRBJ1-6 TRBV6-6 - -
CASSYSGQVYEQYF TGTGCCAGCAGTTACTCGGGGCAGGTATACGAGCAGTACTTC TRBJ2-7 TRBV6-6 - -
CASSGDVSSTQHF TGTGCCAGCAGTGGGGACGTAAGTAGCACCCAGCATTTT TRBJ1-5 TRBV25-1 - -
CASSLAAGGETQYF TGTGCCAGCAGCTTAGCGGCGGGAGGGGAGACCCAGTACTTC TRBJ2-5 TRBV7-6 - TRBD2
CASSLGRTIGYTF TGCGCCAGCAGCTTGGGGCGGACTATTGGCTACACCTTC TRBJ1-2 TRBV5-1 - -
CASSLLDGVSEKLFF TGTGCCAGCAGTTTACTAGACGGGGTTTCTGAAAAACTGTTTTTT TRBJ1-4 TRBV7-2 few -
CASGWAGKLFF TGTGCCAGCGGTTGGGCCGGGAAGCTTTTCTTT TRBJ1-1 TRBV6-5 - -
CASSLGTGASNTEAFF TGTGCCAGCAGCTTAGGGACAGGGGCGTCGAACACTGAAGCTTTCTTT TRBJ1-1 TRBV11-3 - TRBD1
CASSLEQFTEQFF TGTGCCAGCAGCTTAGAGCAGTTCACTGAGCAGTTCTTC TRBJ2-1 TRBV7-3 - -
CASSSLDSNPLVFKYF TGTGCCAGCAGCAGCCTGGACAGCAACCCCCTCGTTTTCAAGTACTTC TRBJ2-7 TRBV21-1 - -
CASSLEGAGTEAFF TGCGCCAGCAGCTTGGAGGGGGCGGGCACTGAAGCTTTCTTT TRBJ1-1 TRBV5-1 - TRBD1
CASSPDRPNEKLFF TGTGCCAGCAGCCCCGACAGACCTAATGAAAAACTGTTTTTT TRBJ1-4 TRBV7-2 - -
CASSSGTGGGYGYTF TGTGCCAGCAGCTCGGGGACAGGGGGAGGCTATGGCTACACCTTC TRBJ1-2 TRBV7-6 - TRBD1
CASSTWGQGNIQYF TGTGCCAGTAGTACCTGGGGACAGGGGAACATTCAGTACTTC TRBJ2-4 TRBV19 - TRBD1
CASSPGTGFNQPQHF TGTGCCAGCAGCCCGGGGACAGGGTTCAATCAGCCCCAGCATTTT TRBJ1-5 TRBV9 - TRBD1
CASTERANTGELFF TGTGCCAGCACGGAGCGGGCTAACACCGGGGAGCTGTTTTTT TRBJ2-2 TRBV2 - -
CASSLAESGGAKNEQFF TGTGCCAGCAGCTTAGCGGAGAGCGGGGGGGCCAAGAATGAGCAGTTCTTC TRBJ2-1 TRBV7-8 - TRBD2
CASSHRNEQFF TGTGCCAGCAGCCATCGCAATGAGCAGTTCTTC TRBJ2-1 TRBV6-5 - -
CAWRMPGGRAENTIYF TGTGCCTGGAGAATGCCCGGGGGCAGGGCGGAAAACACCATATATTTT TRBJ1-3 TRBV30 - -
CASSLAAGGTEQFF TGTGCCAGCAGCTTAGCGGCGGGAGGGACTGAGCAGTTCTTC TRBJ2-1 TRBV11-2 - TRBD2
CASSPGGGSTDTQYF TGTGCCAGCAGCCCCGGGGGCGGTAGCACAGATACGCAGTATTTT TRBJ2-3 TRBV7-9 - -
CASRETATNTEAFF TGTGCCAGCAGAGAGACAGCGACGAACACTGAAGCTTTCTTT TRBJ1-1 TRBV25-1 - -
CASSFSTGQANIQYF TGCGCCAGCAGCTTTTCAACGGGACAGGCAAACATTCAGTACTTC TRBJ2-4 TRBV5-1 - TRBD1
CASSLPGGEDYGYTF TGCGCCAGCAGCTTGCCCGGAGGGGAGGACTATGGCTACACCTTC TRBJ1-2 TRBV5-1 - -
CASSPPQGSQETQYF TGTGCCAGCTCACCACCTCAGGGTAGCCAAGAGACCCAGTACTTC TRBJ2-5 TRBV18 - -
CASSFNQGPTGELFF TGTGCCAGCAGCTTCAACCAGGGACCGACCGGGGAGCTGTTTTTT TRBJ2-2 TRBV7-2 - -
CAWSNGGNYGYTF TGTGCCTGGAGTAATGGGGGGAACTATGGCTACACCTTC TRBJ1-2 TRBV30 - -
CASSLIWDSPLHF TGTGCCAGCAGCTTGATTTGGGATTCACCCCTCCACTTT TRBJ1-6 TRBV5-5 - -
CASSGLAGANEQFF TGTGCCAGCAGTGGGCTAGCGGGAGCCAATGAGCAGTTCTTC TRBJ2-1 TRBV2 - TRBD2